Listed below are T cell receptor beta chains from one sample, sequenced in a study of cytomegalovirus exposure and HLA in healthy donors. TCRdb keeps only in-frame clones here, not all; method: immunoSEQ multiplex PCR. The sample has a few hundred thousand clones; over 70% are singletons. The specimen sequenced was PBMCs. These receptors all come from a woman between 25 and 40 years old in good health and CMV-seropositive. Each CDR3 is given with its conserved first and last residue. The D gene is left open where the match is weak. Size is omitted from some rows. Given values are once, few, many or a class for expanded clones.

TRBV4-1,NA,once,TRBJ2-1,CASSQVDDGVYNEQFF,TGCGCCAGCAGCCAAGTCGACGACGGAGTCTACAATGAGCAGTTCTTC
TRBV5-6,NA,NA,TRBJ1-5,CASSFLSQPQHF,TGTGCCAGCAGCTTTTTGAGTCAGCCCCAGCATTTT
TRBV6-1,NA,NA,TRBJ2-3,CASSDIAGTRSDTQYF,TGTGCCAGCAGTGACATAGCCGGGACACGGTCAGATACGCAGTATTTT
TRBV25-1,NA,once,TRBJ1-1,CASSELKNTEAFF,TGTGCCAGCAGTGAATTAAAGAACACTGAAGCTTTCTTT
TRBV2,TRBD1,NA,TRBJ2-3,CASTFVKDRADTQYF,TGTGCCAGCACCTTTGTTAAGGACAGGGCAGATACGCAGTATTTT
TRBV4-3,TRBD2,NA,TRBJ2-2,CASSQGWMEREWVTGELFF,TGCGCCAGCAGCCAAGGGTGGATGGAGCGGGAGTGGGTCACCGGGGAGCTGTTTTTT
TRBV7-8,NA,few,TRBJ2-5,CASSTKGVETQYF,TGTGCCAGCAGCACAAAAGGGGTAGAGACCCAGTACTTC
TRBV9,TRBD1,once,TRBJ2-2,CATEGALAGELFF,TGTGCCACCGAGGGGGCCCTTGCCGGGGAGCTGTTTTTT
TRBV11-2,NA,NA,TRBJ1-4,CASSPDRGWEKLFF,TGTGCCAGCAGCCCCGATAGGGGGTGGGAAAAACTGTTTTTT
TRBV28,TRBD2,NA,TRBJ2-7,CASSMGLANYEQYF,TGTGCCAGCAGCATGGGACTAGCGAACTACGAGCAGTACTTC